This T cell receptor beta chain emerged from a study of T cells after yellow fever vaccination. Background on the study: Those fractions that held only low numbers of cells were prepared using the SMART-Seq v4 Ultra Low Input RNA kit. Points from the study as a whole: The presence of abundant clonotypes contaminating from the bulk population was possible in FACS-sorted repertoires. The appearance of a small share of clonotypes in both CD4 and CD8 compartments was observed.

Template-switching 5'RACE yielded the TCR cDNA; a universal primer site and UMIs were added in the process. TCRdb re-analysed the 5' RACE reads in MiXCR, keeping a single row per CDR3 protein. The sample lists around 350,000 distinct CDR3 sequences, roughly 11% occurring once. Concerning this clonotype: Its specificity is unknown.

CDR3 size: 14 residues. Trimming shortened V by 7 bases and J by 5 bases, and 17 bases separated the two germline ends. Germline V gives CDR1 SEHNR, CDR2 FQNEAQ (reference sequence). The specimen was PBMCs, collected on the day of the first yellow fever vaccination. The clonotype originates from a man younger than 35 who received the YFV17D yellow fever vaccine. J is TRBJ1-2 and V is TRBV7-9, with D uncertain. CDR3 nucleotide sequence: TGTGCCAGCACCCTCGGGATCGCTCCTTATGGCTACACCTTC. It yields the protein CASTLGIAPYGYTF.